This T cell receptor beta chain was observed in a study of OX40 agonist ivuxolimab in advanced cancers. Some background on the complete study: Ivuxolimab was an agonistic, fully human IgG2 monoclonal antibody directed against OX40 (CD134), a costimulatory receptor. Intravenous ivuxolimab was administered to patients every 2 weeks at six dose levels: 0.01, 0.1, 0.3, 1.5, 3 and 10 mg/kg. The dose-escalation cohort was 82.7% male with a mean age of approximately 60 years, ranging from roughly 20 to 80. The paper reports the monotherapy dose-escalation portion (N of about 47 patients) of the phase I ivuxolimab trial. Prior anti-PD-1, anti-PD-L1 or anti-CTLA-4 therapy was permitted, and checkpoint inhibitors had been received by under 50% of dose-escalation patients. Partial responses occurred in three dose-escalation patients: two with cutaneous melanoma and one with hepatocellular carcinoma. The point of sequencing TCRbeta in the periphery was to test whether ivuxolimab changed TCR sequence diversity and drove clonal T-cell expansion. Among the roughly 50 dose-escalation patients, some 19 had hepatocellular carcinoma, about 15 melanoma, 9 renal cell carcinoma and 9 head and neck cancer.

On the study overall, not on this receptor specifically: After ivuxolimab, CD8+ T cells had more expanded clones than CD4+ T cells on average. At doses of 0.1 to 3.0 mg/kg, clonal expansion of both CD4+ and CD8+ T cells in blood was seen between baseline and week 6. In the 0.1-3.0 mg/kg groups, partial responders had among the lowest normalized peripheral clonal expansion, particularly in CD8+ T cells. The antigen specificity of the clonally expanded peripheral T cells was not determined. Low levels of normalized T-cell clonal expansion were also seen in some patients who did not respond.

To note about this clone: Its target antigen remains unknown. Per-base qualities were not stored, and no clone one base away is much larger.

Genomic DNA was extracted from sorted cells for sequencing of the TCRbeta CDR3 region. The immunoSEQ Assay was used to sequence the TCRbeta CDR3 regions. This immuneACCESS table, as held by TCRdb, lists in-frame sequences with V and J called but not all clones. Of the missing ones, under half trace to an unresolved V gene in checked studies; the others have no known cause. The sample includes just under 85,000 clones, with 84% observed a single time. 7.3% of the sample is in the top ten clones. CDR1 and CDR2 are drawn from the germline V gene: SQVTM, ANQGSEA. The CDR3 runs 12 amino acids, cysteine and phenylalanine included. Only the CDR3 region is kept as DNA, spanning 36 bases read in frame from base 1. V loses 4 bases, J loses 2 bases, and the germline ends lie 8 bases apart. Patients with a history of autoimmune disease or receiving systemic immunosuppression were excluded from the trial. Peripheral blood for TCR sequencing was collected from all dose cohorts at baseline, on cycle 4 day 1, and on cycle 7 day 1. Samples came from an open-label, multicenter, first-in-human phase I dose-escalation trial of ivuxolimab. Adults with locally advanced or metastatic melanoma, renal cell carcinoma, hepatocellular carcinoma or head and neck squamous cell carcinoma were enrolled in the trial. CD4+ and CD8+ T cells were sorted separately from peripheral blood before TCR sequencing.

Rearrangement joined TRBV29-1 to TRBJ1-1; perhaps TRBD1 is the D gene, with 5 bases matching. The sequences come from CD4+ or CD8+ T cells sorted from blood, collected in a trial of the OX40 agonist ivuxolimab. The clonotype originates from an adult with an advanced solid tumor such as melanoma, head and neck, liver or kidney cancer. DNA sequence: TGCAGCGTTGTCCAGGGAAACACTGAAGCTTTCTTT. Its protein reads: CSVVQGNTEAFF.